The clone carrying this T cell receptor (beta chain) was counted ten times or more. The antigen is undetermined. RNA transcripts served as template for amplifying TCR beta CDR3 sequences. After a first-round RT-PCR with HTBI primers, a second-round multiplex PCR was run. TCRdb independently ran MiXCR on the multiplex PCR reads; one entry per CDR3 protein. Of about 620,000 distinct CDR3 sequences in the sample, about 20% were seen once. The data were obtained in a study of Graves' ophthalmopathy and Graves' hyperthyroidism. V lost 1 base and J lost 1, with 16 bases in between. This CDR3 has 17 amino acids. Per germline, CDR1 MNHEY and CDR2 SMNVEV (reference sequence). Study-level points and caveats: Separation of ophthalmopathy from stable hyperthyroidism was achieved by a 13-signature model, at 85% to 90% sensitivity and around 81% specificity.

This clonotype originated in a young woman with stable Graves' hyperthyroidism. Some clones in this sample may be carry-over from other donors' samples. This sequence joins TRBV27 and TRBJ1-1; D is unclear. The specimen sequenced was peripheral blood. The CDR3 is CASSLLWTSFENTEAFF. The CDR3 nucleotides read TGTGCCAGCAGTTTATTGTGGACGTCTTTTGAGAACACTGAAGCTTTCTTT.